A single sample is the source of the 26 T cell receptor gamma chains below, sequenced in a study of intestinal T cells in coeliac disease. LymphoTrack primers amplified TRG sequences from approximately 200 ng of biopsy DNA. TCRdb reran clone calling via CATT on the multiplex PCR reads. The data hold about 730 gamma-chain clones, with roughly 44% observed a single time. Each case's genomic DNA was extracted from ten roughly 5.2-µm formalin-fixed paraffin-embedded scrolls. Sequencing input: a duodenal biopsy. The receptors here all came from a human donor with celiac disease.

This clone rates as large. This sequence joins TRGV11 and TRGJ1 or TRGJ2. TRGV11 belongs to the ORF category, with a function that is uncertain. The CDR3 runs 15 residues. V dropped 0 bases and J dropped 1; count of bases not matched to a gene: 3. As DNA, the CDR3 is TGTGCCTGCTGGATTAGGCACGAAAATTATTATAAGAAACTCTTT. This translates into CACWIRHENYYKKLF.

In DNA, the CDR3 is TGTGCCACCTGGGACGGACATAAGATCAAGAAACTCTTT. Amino acid sequence: CATWDGHKIKKLF. The rearrangement joins TRGV2 to TRGJ1 or TRGJ2. The CDR3 extends over 13 amino acids. Germline V lookup: CDR1 EGSNGY, CDR2 YDSYNSKV. V shed 1 base, J shed 10 bases, and the junction held 10 bases outside the gene matches.

V is TRGV9 and J is TRGJ1 or TRGJ2. CDR1 is GITISATS and CDR2 is ISYDGTV in the germline V gene (reference sequence). The CDR3 is made up of 12 amino acids. The CDR3 DNA sequence: TGTGCTTGTGGAGGGTGCGATTATAAGAAACTCTTT. Protein: CACGGCDYKKLF.

This clone is large (0.1 to 1%) within its sample. The chain recombines TRGV8 with TRGJ1 or TRGJ2. Unmatched junction bases numbered 0, after V lost 3 bases and J lost 4 bases. The CDR3 runs 11 residues. From germline, CDR1 is VENAVY and CDR2 YDSYNSRV. The CDR3 sequence is CATWDYYKKLF. CDR3 DNA: TGTGCCACCTGGGATTATTATAAGAAACTCTTT.

This sequence joins TRGV3 and TRGJ1 or TRGJ2. The ends lost 0 bases at V and 13 bases at J; junction bases unmatched: 15. This CDR3 is 14 amino acids long. Germline CDR1 reads VTNTFY; CDR2 reads YDVSTARD (reference sequence). CDR3 residues: CATWDRPCLKRKLF. CDR3 nucleotide sequence: TGTGCCACCTGGGACAGGCCTTGCCTAAAAAGAAAACTCTTT.

This clone has just a few counts. With a much larger clone just one base away, this may be a read error. This chain joins TRGV2 and TRGJP2. Germline-derived CDR1 and CDR2 are EGSNGY and YDSYNSKV. The CDR3 contains 19 residues. The CDR3 here is CATWDGLSPPNSSGWIKTF. The CDR3 DNA is TGTGCCACCTGGGACGGGCTCTCCCCGCCGAATAGTAGTGGTTGGATCAAGACGTTT.

This clone is large. The chain carries TRGV3 and TRGJ1 or TRGJ2. This CDR3 region has 16 residues. Losses at the gene ends were 0 bases for V and 0 bases for J; bases not matched to a gene: 8. Germline CDR1 is VTNTFY and CDR2 is YDVSTARD (reference sequence). The CDR3 DNA sequence: TGTGCCACCTGGGACAGGCCATATTCGAATTATTATAAGAAACTCTTT. Translation: CATWDRPYSNYYKKLF.

Comments on this clone: A much larger clone differs by one base, so this may be a read error. V gene TRGV3 combines with J gene TRGJ1 or TRGJ2. CDR1 and CDR2 (germline): VTNTFY, YDVSTARD (reference sequence). Trimming removed 0 bases from V and 4 bases from J; junction bases left unmatched: 30. The length of the CDR3 is 22 residues. CDR3 loop: CATWDRPHRTTILNPPYYKKLF. DNA for the CDR3: TGTGCCACCTGGGACAGGCCCCATCGAACCACAATACTTAACCCCCCATATTATAAGAAACTCTTT.

As for this clone: TCRdb's listed protein matches a much larger clone and diverges from this DNA's translation at residue 3, likely through a read error; the protein shown comes from the DNA. The rearrangement links TRGV10 to TRGJ1 or TRGJ2. TRGV10 is an open reading frame whose function is uncertain. The CDR3 is 10 residues long. The CDR3, as DNA: TGTGCTACGTGGGACCATAAGAAACTCTTT. Its protein is CATWDHKKLF.

For this clone: This same CDR3 is encoded by further DNA sequences in the sample. The rearrangement uses TRGV3 and TRGJP2. J lost 9 bases, V lost 1 base, and 20 bases had no gene match. This CDR3 has 18 amino acids. Germline V gene sequence: CDR1 VTNTFY, CDR2 YDVSTARD (reference sequence). CDR3 in amino acids: CATWDRGVVVPGHWIKTF. For the CDR3, the DNA is TGTGCCACCTGGGACAGAGGGGTCGTCGTTCCCGGGCATTGGATCAAGACGTTT.

This clone qualifies as large (0.1 to 1%). V and J are TRGV2 and TRGJ1 or TRGJ2. V trimming: 0 bases; J trimming: 7 bases; junction bases outside the gene matches: 6. Looked up from germline, CDR1 is EGSNGY and CDR2 is YDSYNSKV. CDR3 size: 13 residues. This CDR3 reads CATWDGLLYKKLF. The CDR3 coding sequence is TGTGCCACCTGGGACGGGCTACTCTATAAGAAACTCTTT.

CDR3 DNA: TGTGCCCACCTGGGACGGGTTCATTATAAGAAACTCTTT. It codes for CAHLGRVHYKKLF. The chain recombines TRGV2 with TRGJ1 or TRGJ2. Germline assignment: CDR1 EGSNGY and CDR2 YDSYNSKV. V shed 12 bases, J shed 5 bases, and the junction held 16 bases outside the gene matches. This CDR3 contains 13 residues.

This clone is labeled large. In DNA form, the CDR3 reads TGTGCCACCTGGGACAGAGGGGTCGTCGTTCCCCGGCATTGGATCAAGACGTTT. It is translated as CATWDRGVVVPRHWIKTF. This rearrangement joins TRGV3 to TRGJP2. The CDR3 runs 18 residues. The germline CDR1 and CDR2 sequences are VTNTFY and YDVSTARD (reference sequence). V shed 1 base, J shed 9 bases, and the junction held 20 bases outside the gene matches.

Sample share makes this clone large. CDR3 sequence: CATWDGADALIICEKLF. CDR3 nucleotides: TGTGCCACCTGGGATGGGGCCGACGCTCTCATTATATGTGAGAAACTCTTT. The chain combines TRGV4 with TRGJ1 or TRGJ2. The CDR3 has 17 residues. Per germline, CDR1 EGSTGY and CDR2 YDSYTSSV. V shed 0 bases, J shed 11 bases, and the junction held 22 bases outside the gene matches.

This clone is labeled as hyperexpanded. This same CDR3 is encoded by further DNA sequences in the sample. This rearrangement joins TRGV2 to TRGJ1 or TRGJ2. CDR1 EGSNGY and CDR2 YDSYNSKV come from the germline V gene. V was clipped by 0 bases and J by 8 bases; unmatched bases: 1. The CDR3 sequence is 11 residues long. The CDR3 loop reads CATWDGHKKLF. The CDR3 coding sequence is TGTGCCACCTGGGACGGGCATAAGAAACTCTTT.

This clone was counted a few times. V and J are TRGV4 and TRGJ1 or TRGJ2. V lost 5 bases, J lost 7 bases, and 8 bases stayed unmatched. The CDR3 length is 12 residues. Germline V gene data show CDR1 as EGSTGY and CDR2 as YDSYTSSV. The CDR3 protein is CATWGWVYKKLF. The DNA for the CDR3 is TGTGCCACCTGGGGATGGGTCTATAAGAAACTCTTT.

On this clone: A far larger clone is a single base away, which makes a read error likely. The sample has other DNA sequences that encode this CDR3 too. The V gene is TRGV3, the J gene TRGJ1 or TRGJ2. Germline values: CDR1 VTNTFY, CDR2 YDVSTARD (reference sequence). This CDR3 contains 14 residues. DNA of the CDR3: TGTGCCACCTGGGACAGTTCTAGTTATTATAAGAAGCTCTTT. As protein: CATWDSSSYYKKLF.

This clone was recorded once. The chain employs TRGV3 and TRGJ1 or TRGJ2. Germline CDR1 VTNTFY, CDR2 YDVSTARD (reference sequence). V trimming: 12 bases; J trimming: 5 bases; junction bases outside the gene matches: 16. There are 13 residues in the CDR3. The CDR3 reads CADLGQADYKKLF. The CDR3 DNA reads TGTGCCGACCTGGGACAGGCCGATTATAAGAAACTCTTT.

The chain is built from TRGV9 and TRGJ1 or TRGJ2. Germline-derived CDR1 and CDR2 are GITISATS and ISYDGTV (reference sequence). There are 12 residues in the CDR3. V gave up 3 bases and J gave up 5 bases; unmatched junction bases: 4. The CDR3 region has the DNA TGTGCCTTGTGGGAGTGCGATTATAAGAAACTCTTT. It specifies CALWECDYKKLF.

V is TRGV2 and J is TRGJP2. The CDR3 has 14 amino acids. The germline CDR1 and CDR2 sequences are EGSNGY and YDSYNSKV. V lost 3 bases, J lost 12 bases, and 13 bases stayed unmatched. The CDR3 sequence: CATWDRGVIRIKTF. In nucleotides, the CDR3 is TGTGCCACCTGGGACAGGGGAGTGATTCGGATCAAGACGTTT.

The chain combines TRGV4 with TRGJ1 or TRGJ2. The CDR3 runs to 14 residues. Germline V CDR1 and CDR2: EGSTGY, YDSYTSSV. Trimming took 12 bases from V and 13 from J; bases not matched to a gene: 27. This CDR3 reads CAHLGWETLIRKLF. CDR3 nucleotides: TGTGCCCACCTGGGATGGGAGACCCTCATAAGAAAACTCTTT.

The rearrangement joins TRGV2 to TRGJP2. This CDR3 comprises 16 residues. From germline, CDR1 is EGSNGY and CDR2 YDSYNSKV. The junction had 6 bases not matched to a gene; V was cut back by 0 bases and J by 2 bases. The CDR3 DNA sequence: TGTGCCACCTGGGACGGGCGAGGAAGTAGTGATTGGATCAAGACGTTT. As protein: CATWDGRGSSDWIKTF.

There are a few counts of this clone. This sequence joins TRGV4 and TRGJ1 or TRGJ2. The CDR3 sequence is 12 residues long. Germline CDR1 and CDR2: EGSTGY and YDSYTSSV. The ends lost 1 base at V and 10 bases at J; junction bases unmatched: 7. The CDR3 bases are TGTGCCACCTGGGATGGCCCTGGGAAGAAACTCTTT. Translated: CATWDGPGKKLF.

With regard to this clone: A read error is likely here: a far larger clone is one base away. Within the sample, other DNA sequences also encode this same CDR3. The chain couples TRGV10 to TRGJ1 or TRGJ2. TRGV10 is marked as an open reading frame, function uncertain. The CDR3 runs to 10 residues. CDR3 nucleotides: TGTGCCGCGTGGGACCATAAGAAACTCTTT. As protein: CAAWDHKKLF.

The gene calls are TRGV10 and TRGJ1 or TRGJ2. TRGV10 counts as an open reading frame of uncertain function. Losses at the gene ends were 11 bases for V and 12 bases for J; bases not matched to a gene: 14. The CDR3 totals 11 residues. The CDR3 nucleotides read TGTGCTGCGCTGCCCGGAACAACGAAACTCTTT. This translates into CAALPGTTKLF.

This chain links TRGV11 with TRGJ1 or TRGJ2. TRGV11 is labeled an ORF, and its function is uncertain. The CDR3 loop spans 14 amino acids. V lost 4 bases and J lost 7; bases outside the gene matches: 10. CDR3 bases: TGTGCCTGCTGGATTAGCATGAAATTATATAAGAAACTCTTT. Protein: CACWISMKLYKKLF.